This T cell receptor beta chain was sequenced during a study of T cell repertoires in breast cancer (dated by TCRdb to the mid-2010s). Background on the whole study: Tumors, lymph nodes and peripheral blood lymphocytes from breast cancer patients, as well as peripheral blood from healthy control donors, were profiled. Most of the roughly 23 patient tumors analyzed for shared TCRs were ER+/PR+. Nine healthy donors, of an age range similar to that of the patients, were included as controls. On average, around 530,000 sequences per sample and roughly 10 reads per input cell were obtained by sequencing. Because breast cancer has a low mutational burden and common mutations are rare, the study reasoned that TCRs shared between breast cancer patients would target shared antigens. Tumors and tumor-involved lymph nodes were minced and digested with Liberase and DNase, then filtered through 70-um and 40-um filters. Tumor-free lymph nodes were processed without enzymatic digestion, and Ficoll was used to separate blood samples.

General findings and caveats noted by the study authors: Fewer than 20 TCR pairs were shared across seven or more patient tumors and rarely found in control blood, suggesting possible tumor specificity. Compared with tumor-free nodes, tumor-involved sentinel lymph nodes shared about fourfold more TCRs with matched tumor repertoires (around 8% versus 2.1%). Shared TCRs were encoded by various nucleotide sequences, which suggests selection and expansion based on antigen. Genuine antitumor clones may have been missed because singleton TCRs were discarded and only part of each tumor was sampled. Emulsion RT-PCR was considered qualitative rather than quantitative, because transcript abundance and primer differences skewed the recovery of clones. TRBV7 predominated among shared TCRs, which may reflect tumor recognition or a mispriming bias from eight TRBV7 primers.

Counted from cysteine to phenylalanine, this CDR3 has 14 amino acids. Only the CDR3 region is kept as DNA, spanning 42 bases read in frame from base 1. The germline V gene (reference sequence) yields SGHAT for CDR1 and FQDESV for CDR2. V is cut by 0 bases and J by 3 bases, and the space between the germline ends is 7 bases. Details on this clonotype: Its antigen remains unidentified. No per-base quality is available; no much larger clone lies one base away.

Libraries were made using emulsion pairing. Unpaired genes were suppressed by a second nested PCR with blocking oligos, after which a third nested PCR added Illumina adaptors and barcodes. Each master mix for emulsion RT-PCR held roughly 5,000-260,000 T cells along with C-region, Stepout and V-region primers. Emulsions were generated with the Micellula Emulsion and Purification Kit, and RT-PCR used Qiagen OneStep RT-PCR reagents. Pooled libraries were sequenced on an Illumina MiSeq with paired-end 2 x 250 reads. Per the authors' processing: Read pairs were joined in Galaxy and clipped at the engineered overlap into separate alpha and beta files, and reads that were not clipped were discarded. To assign alpha-beta pairs, the researchers used CompleteTCR, a MiTCR-based pipeline that relies on an R script to link chains sharing read cluster identifiers. TCR sequences seen only once, which were about 1-3.3%, were removed as potential sequencing errors. TCRdb passed the public sequencing reads through fastp at Q25 and MiXCR, retaining productive beta sequences. Every entry covers one CDR3 protein and lists the most common genes and DNA from its rows. The V and J calls shown here were made by TCRdb, not taken from the authors' results. The sample table lists 500 or so distinct CDR3 sequences, 40% to 60% of them with a count of one. About 69% of the sample rests with the top ten.

The study used an expanded emulsion RT-PCR method with primers for all TCR V genes to analyze paired alpha-beta TCRs of CD8+ T cells. CD8+ T cells were isolated with a CD8 positive selection kit and incubated overnight in approximately 10 IU/mL IL-2 before emulsion RT-PCR. The sequenced sample was CD8+ T cells. The chain joins TRBV11-1 to TRBJ2-3, with a weak D call of TRBD1 (5 bases match). This clonotype was sampled from a pool of human donors with breast cancer or a healthy control (not recorded which). The nucleotides read TGTGCCAGCAGCTTAGCGGCAGGGACAGATACGCAGTATTTT. Translation gives CASSLAAGTDTQYF. The reference TRBV11-1 and TRBJ2-3 proteins fill in what lies around the CDR3, so the full variable domain reads EAEVAQSPRYKITEKSQAVAFWCDPISGHATLYWYRQILGQGPELLVQFQDESVVDDSQLPKDRFSAERLKGVDSTLKIQPAELGDSAMYLCASSLAAGTDTQYFGPGTRLTVL.